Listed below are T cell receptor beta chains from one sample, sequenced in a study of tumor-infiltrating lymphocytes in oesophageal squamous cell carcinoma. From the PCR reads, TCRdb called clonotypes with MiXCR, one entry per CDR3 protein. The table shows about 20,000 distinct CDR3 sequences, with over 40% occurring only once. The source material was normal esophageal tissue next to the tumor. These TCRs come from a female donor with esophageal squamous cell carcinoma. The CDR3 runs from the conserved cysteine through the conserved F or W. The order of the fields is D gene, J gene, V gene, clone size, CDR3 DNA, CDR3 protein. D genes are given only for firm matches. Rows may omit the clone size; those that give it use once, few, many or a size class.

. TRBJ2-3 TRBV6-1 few TGTGCCAGCACCCGGGGCGGGAGCACAGATACGCAGTATTTT CASTRGGSTDTQYF
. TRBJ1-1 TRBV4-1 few TGCGCCAGCAGCCAGGCGGTGGGCACTGAAGCTTTCTTT CASSQAVGTEAFF
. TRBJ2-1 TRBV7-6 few TGTGCCAGCAGCTTAGGGCGGCAGGTTACGGGTGAGCAGTTCTTC CASSLGRQVTGEQFF
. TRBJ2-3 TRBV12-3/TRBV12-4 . TGTGCCAGCAGCTACCAGCCTAAAAAAACAGATACGCAGTATTTT CASSYQPKKTDTQYF
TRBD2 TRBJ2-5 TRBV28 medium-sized TGTGCCAGCACCGGCGGGAGGGAGACCCAGTACTTC CASTGGRETQYF
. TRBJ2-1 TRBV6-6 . TGTGGCAGCAGTTACCCGGGACCTCCCTACGAGCAGTTCTTC CGSSYPGPPYEQFF
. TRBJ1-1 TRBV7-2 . TGTGCCAGCAGCCCTGGACGGAGAAACACTGAAGCTTTCTTT CASSPGRRNTEAFF
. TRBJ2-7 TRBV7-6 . TGTACCAGCAGCCTCAGGTCGACCACCTACGAGCAGTACTTC CTSSLRSTTYEQYF
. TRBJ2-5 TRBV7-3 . TGTGCCAGCAGCGTCAACAAAGAGACCCAGTACTTC CASSVNKETQYF
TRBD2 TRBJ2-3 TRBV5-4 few TGTGCCAGCAGCTTACTAGCGGCCACAGATACGCAGTATTTT CASSLLAATDTQYF
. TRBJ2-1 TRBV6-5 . TGTGCCAGCAGTTACTCCCTAGTGGGAGGTTACGAGCAGTTCTTC CASSYSLVGGYEQFF
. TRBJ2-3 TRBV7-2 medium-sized TGTGCCAGCAGCTTATTGAATACGCAGTATTTT CASSLLNTQYF
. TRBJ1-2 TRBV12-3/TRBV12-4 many TGTGCCAGCAGCGACCTGAGAGCTAACTATGGCTACACCTTC CASSDLRANYGYTF
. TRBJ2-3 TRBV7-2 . TGTGCCAGCAGCGAACGGGAGCGGACAGATACGCAGTATTTT CASSERERTDTQYF
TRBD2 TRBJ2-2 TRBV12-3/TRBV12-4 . TGTGCCAGCAGTTCCCCGCTAGCGGGAGGCCACACCGGGGAGCTGTTTTTT CASSSPLAGGHTGELFF
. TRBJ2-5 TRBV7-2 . TGTGCCAGCAGCCCCGGACTACTGGAGACCCAGTACTTC CASSPGLLETQYF
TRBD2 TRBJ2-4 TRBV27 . TGTGCCAGCAGTTCGGGACTAGCGGACCCAAAGCAGTACTTC CASSSGLADPKQYF
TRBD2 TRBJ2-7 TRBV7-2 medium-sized TGTGCCAGCAGCTTATCTTCGGCGGGGGAACGCTCCTACGAGCAGTACTTC CASSLSSAGERSYEQYF
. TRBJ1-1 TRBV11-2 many TGTGCCAGCAGCTTGGCCCTCAGAGGAACTGAAGCTTTCTTT CASSLALRGTEAFF
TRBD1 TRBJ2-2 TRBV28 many TGTGCCAGCAGTCCCCGGGACAGATACACCGGGGAGCTGTTTTTT CASSPRDRYTGELFF
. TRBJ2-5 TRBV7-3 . TGTGCCAGCAGCTTAGGGGGGACAGTAAATAGGGAGACCCAGTACTTC CASSLGGTVNRETQYF
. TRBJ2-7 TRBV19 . TGTGCCAGTAGTATAGTACTGCGGGGCTACAATGAGCAGTACTTC CASSIVLRGYNEQYF
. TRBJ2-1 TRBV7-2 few TGTGCCAGCAGCCAAAGTGGCAATGAGCAGTTCTTC CASSQSGNEQFF
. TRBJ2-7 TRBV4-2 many TGTGCCAGCAGCCAAGGAAAGAACTCCGGGGCTAATTCCTACGAGCAGTACTTC CASSQGKNSGANSYEQYF
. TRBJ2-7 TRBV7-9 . TGTGCCAGCAGCGCAGGTTACCTTCGCTCCTACGAGCAGTACTTC CASSAGYLRSYEQYF
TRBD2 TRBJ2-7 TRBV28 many TGTGCCAGCAGTACTCGACTAGCGGGGCCTTCCGGCGAGCAGTACTTC CASSTRLAGPSGEQYF
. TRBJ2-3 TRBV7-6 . TGTGCCAGCAGCCCCCGGGCCAAGGGGTACGAGCAGTATTTT CASSPRAKGYEQYF
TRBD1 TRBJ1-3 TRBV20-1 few TGCAGTGCGAGACAGGGGGCAAGAAACACCATATATTTT CSARQGARNTIYF
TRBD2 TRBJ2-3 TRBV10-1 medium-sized TGCGCCAGCAGTTTAGCGGGACCTAAGGATACGCAGTATTTT CASSLAGPKDTQYF
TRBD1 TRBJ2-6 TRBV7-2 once TGTGCCAGCAGCCCACAGGGGCCGAGCTCTGGGGCCAACGTCCTGACTTTC CASSPQGPSSGANVLTF
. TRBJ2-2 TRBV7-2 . TGTGCCAGCATCTTTTCGGGCTCCGGGGAGCTGTTTTTT CASIFSGSGELFF
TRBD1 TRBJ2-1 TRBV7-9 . TGTGCCAGCAGCTTAGGGGACAGCAATGAGCAGTTCTTC CASSLGDSNEQFF
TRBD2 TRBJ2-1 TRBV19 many TGTGCCAGTAGTATCGCCCAACTAGCGACTTACAATGAGCAGTTCTTC CASSIAQLATYNEQFF
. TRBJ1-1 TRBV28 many TGTGCCAGCAGCCCTAACAAGCTTGAAGCTTTCTTT CASSPNKLEAFF
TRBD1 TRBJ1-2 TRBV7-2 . TGTGCCAGCAGCTTGTACAGGGACAGGGAATATGGCTACACCTTC CASSLYRDREYGYTF
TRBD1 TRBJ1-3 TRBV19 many TGTGCCAGTAGTCTTCTCAACAGGGGAAGGTCTGGAAACACCATATATTTT CASSLLNRGRSGNTIYF
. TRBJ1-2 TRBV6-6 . TGTGCCAGCAACCCTAGGGGATCCGGGGGTGACTATGGCTACACCTTC CASNPRGSGGDYGYTF
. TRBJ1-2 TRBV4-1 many TGCGCCAGCAGCCAAGAAATTGGGGGGCTTGAAAGGCCTCCTCACTATGGCTACACCTTC CASSQEIGGLERPPHYGYTF
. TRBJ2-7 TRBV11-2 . TGTGCCAGCAGCTTTGCACAGGATATGGCCTACGAGCAGTACTTC CASSFAQDMAYEQYF
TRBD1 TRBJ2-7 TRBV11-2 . TGTGCCAGCAGCTTATTCGACAGGGGTATCTACGAGCAGTACTTC CASSLFDRGIYEQYF
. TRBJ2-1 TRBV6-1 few TGTGCCAGCAGTGAAGGCAGGTCACAGATTCTCTACAATGAGCAGTTCTTC CASSEGRSQILYNEQFF
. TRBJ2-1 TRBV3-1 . TGTGCCAGCAGCCAATCGGTAGGAGTCTACAATGAGCAGTTCTTC CASSQSVGVYNEQFF
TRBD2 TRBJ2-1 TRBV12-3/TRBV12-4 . TGTGCCAGCACTACCGGGACTAGCTATGAGCAGTTCTTC CASTTGTSYEQFF
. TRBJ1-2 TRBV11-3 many TGTGCCAGCAGCTTAGAGATGCAGGGAGGGGACTATGGCTACACCTTC CASSLEMQGGDYGYTF
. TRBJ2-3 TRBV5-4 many TGTGCCAGCAGCTTGGCAAAGGGGCGCCCCTCAGATACGCAGTATTTT CASSLAKGRPSDTQYF
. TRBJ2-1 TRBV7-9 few TGTGCCAGCAGCTTCGGACCAGGACCCCTCCAGTTC CASSFGPGPLQF
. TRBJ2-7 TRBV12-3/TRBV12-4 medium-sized TGTGCCAGCAGTTTAAGAGCCTCCGACGAGCAGTACTTC CASSLRASDEQYF
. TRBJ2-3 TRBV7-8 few TGTGCCAGCAGCTTAGTGGGGATATGGGCAGATACGCAGTATTTT CASSLVGIWADTQYF